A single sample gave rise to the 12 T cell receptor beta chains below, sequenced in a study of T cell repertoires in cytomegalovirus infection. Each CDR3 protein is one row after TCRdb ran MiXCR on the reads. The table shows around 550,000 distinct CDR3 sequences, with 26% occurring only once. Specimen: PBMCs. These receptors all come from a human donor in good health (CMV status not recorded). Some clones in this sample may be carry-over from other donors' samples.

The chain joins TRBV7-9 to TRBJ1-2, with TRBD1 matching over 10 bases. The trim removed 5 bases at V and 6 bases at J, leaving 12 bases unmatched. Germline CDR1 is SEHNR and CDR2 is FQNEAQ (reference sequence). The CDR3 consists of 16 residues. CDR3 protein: CASSLSGTGVTDGYTF. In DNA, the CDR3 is TGTGCCAGCAGCCTATCCGGGACAGGGGTTACCGATGGCTACACCTTC.

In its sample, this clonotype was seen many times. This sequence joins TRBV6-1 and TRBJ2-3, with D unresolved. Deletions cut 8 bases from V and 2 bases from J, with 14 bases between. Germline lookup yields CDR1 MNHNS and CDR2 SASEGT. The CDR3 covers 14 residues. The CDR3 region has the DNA TGTGCCAGCGGGAAAGCTCCGACCACAGATACGCAGTATTTT. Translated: CASGKAPTTDTQYF.

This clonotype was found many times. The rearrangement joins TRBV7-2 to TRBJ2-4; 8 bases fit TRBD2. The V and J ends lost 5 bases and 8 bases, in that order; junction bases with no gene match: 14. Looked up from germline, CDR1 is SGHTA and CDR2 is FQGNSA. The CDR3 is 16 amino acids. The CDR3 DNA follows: TGTGCCAGCAGCCCCCGGAACGGGAGGGCGGGGGACATTCAGTACTTC. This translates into CASSPRNGRAGDIQYF.

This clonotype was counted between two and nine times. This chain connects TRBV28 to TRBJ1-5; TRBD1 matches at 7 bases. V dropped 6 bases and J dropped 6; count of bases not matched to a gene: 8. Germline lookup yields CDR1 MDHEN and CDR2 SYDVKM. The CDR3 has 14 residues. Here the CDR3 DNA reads TGTGCCAGCAGCCAAGACAGGGATGTTCAGCCCCAGCATTTT. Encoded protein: CASSQDRDVQPQHF.

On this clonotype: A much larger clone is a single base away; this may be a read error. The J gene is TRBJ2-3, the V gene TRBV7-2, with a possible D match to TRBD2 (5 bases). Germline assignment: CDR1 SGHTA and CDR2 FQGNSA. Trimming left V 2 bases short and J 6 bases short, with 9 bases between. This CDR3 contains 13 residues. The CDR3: CASSLSWEDTQYF. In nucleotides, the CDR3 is TGTGCCAGCAGCTTAAGTTGGGAGGATACGCAGTATTTT.

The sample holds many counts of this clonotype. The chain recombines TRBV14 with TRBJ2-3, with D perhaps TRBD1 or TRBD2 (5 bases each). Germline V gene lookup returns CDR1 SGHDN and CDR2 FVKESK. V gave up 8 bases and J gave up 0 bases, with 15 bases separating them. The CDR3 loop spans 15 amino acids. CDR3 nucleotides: TGTGCCAGCGCCGGGGCTTCCTGGAGCACAGATACGCAGTATTTT. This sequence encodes CASAGASWSTDTQYF.

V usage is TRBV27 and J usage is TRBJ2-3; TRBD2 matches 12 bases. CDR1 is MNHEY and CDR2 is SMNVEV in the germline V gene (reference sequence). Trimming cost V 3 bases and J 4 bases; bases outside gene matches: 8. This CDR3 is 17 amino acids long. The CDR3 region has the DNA TGTGCCAGCAGTTTCACCAGACTAGCGGGAGTGCCAGATACGCAGTATTTT. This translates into CASSFTRLAGVPDTQYF.

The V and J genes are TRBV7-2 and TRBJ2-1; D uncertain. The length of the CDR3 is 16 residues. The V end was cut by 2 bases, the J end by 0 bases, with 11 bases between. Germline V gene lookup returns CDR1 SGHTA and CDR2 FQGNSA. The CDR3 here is CASSLKRISSYNEQFF. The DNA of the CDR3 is TGTGCCAGCAGCTTAAAGCGAATAAGCTCCTACAATGAGCAGTTCTTC.

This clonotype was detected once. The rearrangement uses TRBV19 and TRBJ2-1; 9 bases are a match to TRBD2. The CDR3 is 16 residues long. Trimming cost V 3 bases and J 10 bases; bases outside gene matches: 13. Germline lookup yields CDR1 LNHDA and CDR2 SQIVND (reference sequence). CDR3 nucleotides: TGTGCCAGTAGTATGGGCTCGGGCGGGAGGGCCGTCGAGCAGTTCTTC. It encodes CASSMGSGGRAVEQFF.

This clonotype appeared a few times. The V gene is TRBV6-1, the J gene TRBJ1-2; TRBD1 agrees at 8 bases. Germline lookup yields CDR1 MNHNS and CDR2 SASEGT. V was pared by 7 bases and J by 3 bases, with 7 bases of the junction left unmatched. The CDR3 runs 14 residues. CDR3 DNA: TGTGCCAGCAAAGGACAGGGCCGAGACTATGGCTACACCTTC. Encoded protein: CASKGQGRDYGYTF.

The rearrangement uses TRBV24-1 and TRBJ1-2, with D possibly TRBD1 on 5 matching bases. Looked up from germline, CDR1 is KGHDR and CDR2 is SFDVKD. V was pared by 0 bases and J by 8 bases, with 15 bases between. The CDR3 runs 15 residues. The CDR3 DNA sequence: TGTGCCACCAGTGATTTGACCACAGGAGTCGGCGGCTACACCTTC. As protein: CATSDLTTGVGGYTF.

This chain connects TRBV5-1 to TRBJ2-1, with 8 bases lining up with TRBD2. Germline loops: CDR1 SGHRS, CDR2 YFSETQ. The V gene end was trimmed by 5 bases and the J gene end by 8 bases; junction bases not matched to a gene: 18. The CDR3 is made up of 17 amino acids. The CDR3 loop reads CASRSGLAPSLGDEQFF. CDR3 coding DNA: TGCGCCAGCAGGTCAGGACTAGCCCCATCTTTGGGCGATGAGCAGTTCTTC. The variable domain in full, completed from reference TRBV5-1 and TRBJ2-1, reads KAGVTQTPRYLIKTRGQQVTLSCSPISGHRSVSWYQQTPGQGLQFLFEYFSETQRNKGNFPGRFSGRQFSNSRSEMNVSTLELGDSALYLCASRSGLAPSLGDEQFFGPGTRLTVL.